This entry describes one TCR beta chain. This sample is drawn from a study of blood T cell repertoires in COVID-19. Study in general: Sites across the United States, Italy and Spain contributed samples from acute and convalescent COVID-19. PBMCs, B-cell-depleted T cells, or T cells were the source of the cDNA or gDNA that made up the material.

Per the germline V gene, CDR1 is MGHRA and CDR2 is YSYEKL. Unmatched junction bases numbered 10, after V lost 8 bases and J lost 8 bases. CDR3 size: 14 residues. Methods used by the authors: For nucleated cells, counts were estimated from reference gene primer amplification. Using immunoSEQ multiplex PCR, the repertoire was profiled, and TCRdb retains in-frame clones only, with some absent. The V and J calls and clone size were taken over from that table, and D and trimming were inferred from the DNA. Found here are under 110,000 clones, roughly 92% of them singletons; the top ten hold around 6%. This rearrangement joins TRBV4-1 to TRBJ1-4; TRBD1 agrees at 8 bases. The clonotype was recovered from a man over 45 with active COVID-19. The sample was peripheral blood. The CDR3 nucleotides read TGCGCCAGCCGACAGGGGTGGTCGGGGGAAAAACTGTTTTTT. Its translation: CASRQGWSGEKLFF.